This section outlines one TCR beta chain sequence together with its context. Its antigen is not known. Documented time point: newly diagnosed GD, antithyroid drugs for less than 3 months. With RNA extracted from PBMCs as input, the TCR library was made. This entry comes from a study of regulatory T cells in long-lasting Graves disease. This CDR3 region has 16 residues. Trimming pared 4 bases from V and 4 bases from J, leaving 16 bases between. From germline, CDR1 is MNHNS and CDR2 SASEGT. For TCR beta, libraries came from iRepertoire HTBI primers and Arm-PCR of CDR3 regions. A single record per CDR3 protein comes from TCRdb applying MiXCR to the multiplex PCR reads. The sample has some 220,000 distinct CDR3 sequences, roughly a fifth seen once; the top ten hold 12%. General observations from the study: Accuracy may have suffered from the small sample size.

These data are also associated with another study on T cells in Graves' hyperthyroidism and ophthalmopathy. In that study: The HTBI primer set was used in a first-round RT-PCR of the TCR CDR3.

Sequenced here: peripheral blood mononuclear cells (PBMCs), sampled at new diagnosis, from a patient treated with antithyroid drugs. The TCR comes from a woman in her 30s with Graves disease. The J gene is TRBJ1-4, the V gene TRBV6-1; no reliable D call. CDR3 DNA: TGTGCCAGCAGTGGCCCGTGGGAGGGCTTTAATGAAAAACTGTTTTTT. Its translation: CASSGPWEGFNEKLFF.